This TCR beta chain was identified in a study of blood T cell repertoires in COVID-19. Study-wide background: The samples span acute and convalescent COVID-19 from the United States, Italy and Spain. In each case, the material was cDNA or gDNA derived from T cells, B-cell-depleted T cells, or PBMCs.

Methods used by the authors: Reference gene primer amplification yielded estimated nucleated cell counts. Only in-frame clones appear in the TCRdb table, and some are missing; sequencing was by immunoSEQ multiplex PCR. The DNA gave D and trimming, while V, J and clone size come from that table. This sample has 220,000 or so clones, with roughly 84% found just once. Trimming at V came to 5 bases and at J to 4 bases, leaving 4 bases not matched to a gene. The V gene's germline CDR1 is SGHTA and CDR2 FQGNSA. This CDR3 contains 13 residues. The origin of this receptor is a man in his thirties or forties with active or convalescent COVID-19. Sequenced: peripheral blood. The gene calls are TRBV7-2 and TRBJ2-7, with TRBD1 identical over 8 bases. CDR3 residues: CASSIWTGYEQYF. CDR3 DNA: TGTGCCAGCAGCATATGGACAGGGTACGAGCAGTACTTC.